Sequencing of this T cell receptor (beta chain) was carried out in a study of T cells in Graves' hyperthyroidism and ophthalmopathy. It was RNA transcripts that yielded the amplified TCR beta CDR3 regions. The HTBI set primed first-round TCR CDR3 RT-PCR. A single record per CDR3 protein comes from TCRdb applying MiXCR to the multiplex PCR reads. The sample records fewer than 500,000 distinct CDR3 sequences, about 14% being singletons. This clonotype was detected once. A much larger clone is a single base away; this may be a read error. This CDR3 comprises 15 residues. From germline, CDR1 is KGHSY and CDR2 FQNENV.

The chain carries TRBV16 and TRBJ1-5; tentatively, D is TRBD1 (6 bases). Sequences were obtained from blood. The receptor's source is a man between 18 and 29 years old with Graves' ophthalmopathy. The CDR3 spells CVSTTSGAENQPQHF. The CDR3 coding sequence is TGTGTCAGCACCACGTCGGGGGCGGAGAATCAGCCCCAGCATTTT.